These 32 T cell receptor beta chains came from one sample sequenced in a study of cytomegalovirus exposure and HLA in healthy donors. The study ran its PCR with 60 Vbeta and 13 Jbeta primers. Data came from immunoSEQ multiplex PCR; TCRdb stores just in-frame clones and leaves some out. The sample lists about 250,000 clones; about 66% were seen once. Input material: PBMCs. Receptor source: a female donor in good health and CMV-seronegative.

The chain links TRBV19 to TRBJ2-3, with D unclear. Per germline, CDR1 LNHDA and CDR2 SQIVND (reference sequence). The ends were cut back, 2 bases at V and 0 bases at J, with 9 bases in the middle. CDR3 size: 15 residues. DNA for the CDR3: TGTGCCAGTAGTATACGGTCCGGGAGCACAGATACGCAGTATTTT. Protein product: CASSIRSGSTDTQYF. The variable domain in full, completed from reference TRBV19 and TRBJ2-3, reads DGGITQSPKYLFRKEGQNVTLSCEQNLNHDAMYWYRQDPGQGLRLIYYSQIVNDFQKGDIAEGYSVSREKKESFPLTVTSAQKNPTAFYLCASSIRSGSTDTQYFGPGTRLTVL.

The chain joins TRBV30 to TRBJ1-4; D uncertain. The CDR3 extends over 15 amino acids. Germline-derived CDR1 and CDR2 are GTSNPN and SVGIG (reference sequence). Trimming shortened V by 0 bases and J by 7 bases, and 15 bases separated the two germline ends. CDR3 protein: CAWSVTRSSGEKLFF. The CDR3 DNA follows: TGTGCCTGGAGTGTAACTAGGTCTTCGGGTGAAAAACTGTTTTTT.

The genes are TRBV7-2 and TRBJ2-7; 10 bases are a match to TRBD2. Germline CDR1 and CDR2: SGHTA and FQGNSA. CDR3 length equals 17 residues. The ends lost 1 base at V and 8 bases at J; junction bases unmatched: 14. The CDR3 spells CASSLVPPLAGDWKQYF. Written as DNA, the CDR3 is TGTGCCAGCAGCTTAGTCCCGCCCCTAGCGGGAGATTGGAAGCAGTACTTC.

In its sample, this clone was seen a few times. V and J are TRBV28 and TRBJ1-2; perhaps TRBD1 as D (5 bases). The germline V gene has CDR1 MDHEN and CDR2 SYDVKM. V was shortened by 2 bases and J by 6 bases, with 16 bases between the two germline ends. The CDR3 spans 15 residues. The CDR3 sequence is CASSLATGFVDGYTF. DNA of the CDR3: TGTGCCAGCAGTTTAGCAACAGGCTTTGTAGATGGCTACACCTTC.

The table lists this clone with a few counts. J is TRBJ2-7 and V is TRBV6-6; 10 bases match TRBD2. J was trimmed by 0 bases and V by 2 bases; bases with no gene match: 4. This CDR3 is 16 amino acids long. Germline V lookup: CDR1 MNHNY, CDR2 SVGAGI (reference sequence). CDR3 DNA sequence: TGTGCCAGCAGTTACCTCGCTAGCGGGGGCTCCTACGAGCAGTACTTC. It yields the protein CASSYLASGGSYEQYF.

This chain links TRBV28 with TRBJ1-5; D is possibly TRBD1 (5 bases). V dropped 3 bases and J dropped 5 bases, with 14 bases sitting between them. The germline V gene has CDR1 MDHEN and CDR2 SYDVKM. This CDR3 spans 15 amino acids. CDR3 sequence: CASSFDRGPHQPQHF. In DNA, the CDR3 is TGTGCCAGCAGTTTTGATAGGGGCCCTCATCAGCCCCAGCATTTT. The full variable domain, with the rest looked up from reference TRBV28 and TRBJ1-5, is DVKVTQSSRYLVKRTGEKVFLECVQDMDHENMFWYRQDPGLGLRLIYFSYDVKMKEKGDIPEGYSVSREKKERFSLILESASTNQTSMYLCASSFDRGPHQPQHFGDGTRLSIL.

This clone was recorded only once. The chain is built from TRBV27 and TRBJ2-5, with 7 bases matching TRBD1. Germline assignment: CDR1 MNHEY and CDR2 SMNVEV (reference sequence). Unmatched junction bases numbered 6, after V lost 4 bases and J lost 1 base. The CDR3 is made up of 15 amino acids. Written as DNA, the CDR3 is TGTGCCAGCAGTTCCTTGGACAGGTTCCAAGAGACCCAGTACTTC. Protein sequence: CASSSLDRFQETQYF.

This clone was counted once. The rearrangement uses TRBV28 and TRBJ2-2; D might be TRBD1 (6 bases). Per germline, CDR1 MDHEN and CDR2 SYDVKM. The CDR3 contains 14 residues. V shed 3 bases and J shed 6 bases, with 11 bases lying between them. CDR3 sequence reads: CASSFGGKSGELFF. CDR3 sequence (DNA): TGTGCCAGCAGTTTTGGGGGCAAATCCGGGGAGCTGTTTTTT.

V usage is TRBV19 and J usage is TRBJ1-5, with 7 bases aligning to TRBD1. The germline gives CDR1 LNHDA, CDR2 SQIVND (reference sequence). CDR3 size: 13 residues. Trimming took 8 bases from V and 4 from J; bases not matched to a gene: 5. The CDR3: CASWDSWNQPQHF. The CDR3 nucleotides read TGTGCCAGTTGGGACAGTTGGAATCAGCCCCAGCATTTT.

V usage is TRBV15 and J usage is TRBJ1-5, with D unresolved. The CDR3 spans 14 residues. V was clipped by 3 bases and J by 6 bases, with 12 bases between them. Germline V gives CDR1 LNHNV, CDR2 YYDKDF (reference sequence). CDR3 amino acids: CATSSTREVQPQHF. The CDR3 nucleotides are TGTGCCACCAGCAGTACTAGGGAGGTTCAGCCCCAGCATTTT.

The gene calls are TRBV5-6 and TRBJ2-7, with 9 bases aligning to TRBD2. V gave up 1 base and J gave up 7 bases; unmatched junction bases: 21. The CDR3 totals 19 residues. The germline V gene has CDR1 SGHDT and CDR2 YYEEEE. CDR3 loop: CASSLWETSGWGWGWEQYF. As DNA, the CDR3 is TGTGCCAGCAGCTTGTGGGAAACTAGCGGGTGGGGATGGGGATGGGAGCAGTACTTC. Filled out from reference TRBV5-6 and TRBJ2-7, the complete variable domain reads DAGVTQSPTHLIKTRGQQVTLRCSPKSGHDTVSWYQQALGQGPQFIFQYYEEEERQRGNFPDRFSGHQFPNYSSELNVNALLLGDSALYLCASSLWETSGWGWGWEQYFGPGTRLTVT.

The J gene is TRBJ2-5, the V gene TRBV11-2, with D possibly being TRBD2 (6 bases). The germline V and J ends were trimmed by 2 bases and 7 bases, with 11 bases remaining between them. The germline V gene encodes CDR1 SGHAT and CDR2 FQNNGV. The CDR3 spans 13 residues. CDR3 in DNA: TGTGCCAGCAGCTTAATCGGGAGTGGGACCCAGTACTTC. Its protein is CASSLIGSGTQYF.

V usage is TRBV6-6 and J usage is TRBJ2-5; 8 nucleotides agree with TRBD1. Germline loops: CDR1 MNHNY, CDR2 SVGAGI (reference sequence). The CDR3 covers 15 residues. Unmatched junction bases numbered 6, after V lost 2 bases and J lost 4 bases. CDR3 region: CASSYGDRRGETQYF. As DNA, the CDR3 is TGTGCCAGCAGTTACGGGGACAGGCGGGGAGAGACCCAGTACTTC.

The chain uses TRBV5-1 and TRBJ2-1; 9 positions agree with TRBD2. CDR3 length: 20 amino acids. V shed 4 bases and J 5 bases; nucleotides not matched to a gene: 22. CDR1 and CDR2 (germline): SGHRS, YFSETQ. The chain's CDR3 is CASSRIPSLAGVSLHNEQFF. The DNA of the CDR3 is TGCGCCAGCAGCCGCATCCCCTCCTTAGCGGGAGTCTCCCTGCACAATGAGCAGTTCTTC.

The chain combines TRBV6-1 with TRBJ1-5; 7 bases fit TRBD1. The CDR3 loop spans 13 amino acids. Germline lookup yields CDR1 MNHNS and CDR2 SASEGT. V lost 6 bases and J lost 4; bases outside the gene matches: 3. The CDR3 here is CASRGQLNQPQHF. As DNA, the CDR3 is TGTGCCAGCAGGGGACAGCTTAATCAGCCCCAGCATTTT.

V and J are TRBV5-5 and TRBJ2-7; 7 bases fit TRBD2. The CDR3 sequence is 15 residues long. J gave up 4 bases and V 2 bases, and 9 bases lay outside the gene matches. Germline V gene data show CDR1 as SGHKS and CDR2 as YYEKEE (reference sequence). CDR3 nucleotides: TGTGCCAGCAGCTTTGTTCCTCTAGCGGATTACGAGCAGTACTTC. Amino acid sequence: CASSFVPLADYEQYF. Using reference TRBV5-5 and TRBJ2-7 for the parts outside the CDR3, the full variable domain is DAGVTQSPTHLIKTRGQQVTLRCSPISGHKSVSWYQQVLGQGPQFIFQYYEKEERGRGNFPDRFSARQFPNYSSELNVNALLLGDSALYLCASSFVPLADYEQYFGPGTRLTVT.

The CDR3 loop is CASTKVGTRENTEAFF. Here the CDR3 DNA reads TGTGCCAGTACTAAAGTCGGGACAAGGGAGAACACTGAAGCTTTCTTT. The chain joins TRBV19 to TRBJ1-1; weak D call: TRBD1 (6 bases). The germline V and J ends were trimmed by 7 bases and 1 base, with 19 bases remaining between them. This CDR3 is built from 16 residues. CDR1 is LNHDA and CDR2 is SQIVND in the germline V gene (reference sequence).

The rearrangement uses TRBV9 and TRBJ2-1; TRBD2 aligns across 9 bases. J was trimmed by 2 bases and V by 3 bases; bases with no gene match: 3. The CDR3 loop spans 15 amino acids. The germline gives CDR1 SGDLS, CDR2 YYNGEE. Here the CDR3 reads CASSDVAGAYNEQFF. CDR3 nucleotide sequence: TGTGCCAGCAGCGATGTAGCGGGAGCCTACAATGAGCAGTTCTTC.

V and J are TRBV19 and TRBJ2-2; D perhaps matches TRBD2 (6 bases). The CDR3 covers 13 residues. Per germline, CDR1 LNHDA and CDR2 SQIVND (reference sequence). V shed 2 bases and J shed 6 bases, with 7 bases lying between them. The CDR3 DNA follows: TGTGCCAGTAGTATATGGGGGGCCGGGGAGCTGTTTTTT. It codes for CASSIWGAGELFF.

V usage is TRBV4-1 and J usage is TRBJ2-2; tentatively, D is TRBD1 (5 bases). The CDR3 has 15 residues. Germline V gene lookup returns CDR1 MGHRA and CDR2 YSYEKL. V was cut by 2 bases and J by 9 bases, with 16 bases left in between. The CDR3 loop is CASSQPPQGRRELFF. The CDR3 bases are TGCGCCAGCAGCCAACCCCCGCAGGGAAGGAGGGAGCTGTTTTTT.

Comment on this clone: One end of the junction varies from germline; a read error may be responsible. This rearrangement joins TRBV7-9 to TRBJ2-5; the D is unclear. The germline V gene encodes CDR1 SEHNR and CDR2 FQNEAQ (reference sequence). The CDR3 has 14 residues. The CDR3, as DNA: TGTTCCAGCAGCTTATTTGAGCGATTAGAGACCCAGTACTTC. The encoded protein is CSSSLFERLETQYF.

The J gene is TRBJ2-7, the V gene TRBV11-3; no clear D. Trimming removed 5 bases at V and 2 bases at J, with 10 bases between. Germline values: CDR1 SGHNT, CDR2 YENEEA. The CDR3 runs to 13 residues. The CDR3 loop is CASSPFRAYEQYF. DNA of the CDR3: TGTGCCAGCAGCCCCTTTCGCGCCTACGAGCAGTACTTC.

The chain employs TRBV5-4 and TRBJ2-2; D might be TRBD1 (6 bases). Trimming removed 4 bases from V and 4 bases from J, with 20 bases in between. The CDR3 length is 17 residues. The germline V gene encodes CDR1 SGHNT and CDR2 YYREEE (reference sequence). CDR3 nucleotide sequence: TGTGCCAGCAGCGCCCCCATAGGGGGAGAGCGCACCGGGGAGCTGTTTTTT. Translated, it gives CASSAPIGGERTGELFF.

This clone turned up a few times. The chain uses TRBV5-4 and TRBJ2-7; D not certain. CDR1 SGHNT and CDR2 YYREEE come from the germline V gene (reference sequence). The CDR3 is made up of 14 amino acids. V was trimmed by 0 bases and J by 3 bases, leaving 10 bases between them. CDR3 amino acids: CASSLAPRFYEQYF. In DNA form, the CDR3 reads TGTGCCAGCAGCTTGGCTCCTAGATTCTACGAGCAGTACTTC.

This clone has only a few counts. The chain combines TRBV6-5 with TRBJ2-7; 9 bases agree with TRBD2. V shed 0 bases, J shed 4 bases, and the junction held 4 bases outside the gene matches. CDR3 length equals 15 residues. Per the germline V gene, CDR1 is MNHEY and CDR2 is SVGAGI. The CDR3 region has the DNA TGTGCCAGCAGTTACTCTAGCGGGAGTGGGTACGAGCAGTACTTC. Amino acids: CASSYSSGSGYEQYF.

The rearrangement uses TRBV6-6 and TRBJ2-7; perhaps TRBD2 as D (6 bases). Germline CDR1 and CDR2: MNHNY and SVGAGI (reference sequence). This CDR3 is 13 amino acids long. Trimming shortened V by 10 bases and J by 5 bases, and 18 bases separated the two germline ends. CDR3 sequence reads: CATNDGGRHEQYF. The DNA for the CDR3 is TGTGCCACCAATGACGGGGGTAGGCACGAGCAGTACTTC.

The chain carries TRBV5-6 and TRBJ2-5; 8 positions match TRBD2. The CDR3 covers 15 residues. In germline, CDR1 is SGHDT, CDR2 YYEEEE. The V and J ends lost 8 bases and 1 base, in that order; junction bases with no gene match: 10. CDR3 DNA sequence: TGTGCCAGTGGACAAGGACTAGCCTCCCAAGAGACCCAGTACTTC. It is translated as CASGQGLASQETQYF. The full variable domain, with the rest looked up from reference TRBV5-6 and TRBJ2-5, is DAGVTQSPTHLIKTRGQQVTLRCSPKSGHDTVSWYQQALGQGPQFIFQYYEEEERQRGNFPDRFSGHQFPNYSSELNVNALLLGDSALYLCASGQGLASQETQYFGPGTRLLVL.

J is TRBJ2-7 and V is TRBV27; 8 bases fit TRBD1. This CDR3 region has 15 residues. The V gene's germline CDR1 is MNHEY and CDR2 SMNVEV (reference sequence). J was trimmed by 5 bases and V by 6 bases; bases with no gene match: 12. CDR3 sequence: CASSPGDRSYHEQYF. The CDR3 DNA reads TGTGCCAGCAGCCCGGGGGACAGGTCGTACCACGAGCAGTACTTC.

The chain is built from TRBV27 and TRBJ2-7, with a weak D call TRBD1 (6 bases). Germline V gene data show CDR1 as MNHEY and CDR2 as SMNVEV (reference sequence). This CDR3 spans 13 amino acids. V dropped 4 bases and J dropped 3 bases, with 10 bases sitting between them. CDR3 amino acids: CASSSRQDYEQYF. CDR3 nucleotide sequence: TGTGCCAGCAGTTCGAGACAGGACTACGAGCAGTACTTC.

In this sample, this clone turned up once. This chain connects TRBV2 to TRBJ2-5, with a weak D call TRBD2 (5 bases). The J call may be incorrect, as the DNA end agrees better with TRBJ2-7. Germline CDR1 reads SNHLY; CDR2 reads FYNNEI. The CDR3 is 15 amino acids. The CDR3 DNA sequence: TGTGCCAGCAGCCCCTCTAGCTCCGTCTCCTACGAGCAGTACTTC. Protein: CASSPSSSVSYEQYF.

The chain uses TRBV15 and TRBJ2-5; unclear D gene. Judging by the DNA end, TRBJ2-7 fits better; the J call may be wrong. CDR1 LNHNV and CDR2 YYDKDF come from the germline V gene (reference sequence). The CDR3 contains 13 residues. CDR3 DNA sequence: TGTGCCACCAGCAGGAAGAGTGTGTCCGAGCAGTACTTC. It is translated as CATSRKSVSEQYF.

The J gene is TRBJ2-1, the V gene TRBV7-6, with 8 bases lining up with TRBD2. This CDR3 region has 18 residues. Looked up from germline, CDR1 is SGHVS and CDR2 is FNYEAQ. Germline trimming cut 4 bases from V and 10 bases from J; bases unmatched to any gene: 21. The CDR3 is CASSWGGEQRESLIEQFF. CDR3 DNA sequence: TGTGCCAGCAGCTGGGGGGGTGAGCAGCGGGAGTCCCTCATAGAGCAGTTCTTC.